Shown below are 14 T cell receptor beta chains from a single sample sequenced in a study of T cell repertoires in cytomegalovirus infection. TCRdb passed the reads through MiXCR, listing each CDR3 protein once. The repertoire holds some 350,000 distinct CDR3 sequences, approximately 18% seen once, with around 9.3% in the top ten. Specimen: PBMCs. These receptors were collected from a human donor in good health (CMV status not recorded). Some clones in this sample may be carry-over from other donors' samples.

The V gene is TRBV5-5, the J gene TRBJ1-6; the match to TRBD1 covers 8 bases. Germline V gene lookup returns CDR1 SGHKS and CDR2 YYEKEE (reference sequence). Trimming at V came to 2 bases and at J to 9 bases, leaving 10 bases not matched to a gene. The CDR3 contains 16 residues. Here the CDR3 DNA reads TGTGCCAGCAGCTTTACTCAGGGGGCGCTTGGTTCACCCCTCCACTTT. Amino acids: CASSFTQGALGSPLHF.

This clonotype was found many times. J is TRBJ1-1 and V is TRBV7-2; D perhaps matches TRBD1 (5 bases). Germline values: CDR1 SGHTA, CDR2 FQGNSA. Between the trimmed V and J ends, which lost 4 bases and 0 bases, there was a span of 18 bases. The CDR3 runs to 17 residues. CDR3 residues: CASSYGALSGMNTEAFF. CDR3 DNA: TGTGCCAGCAGCTACGGGGCCCTTTCAGGGATGAACACTGAAGCTTTCTTT.

The chain has TRBV2 and TRBJ2-7; 10 bases map to TRBD2. Trimming removed 6 bases from V and 0 bases from J; junction bases left unmatched: 11. The CDR3 has 17 residues. Germline V CDR1 and CDR2: SNHLY, FYNNEI. The CDR3 sequence: CASSSAAAGGSSYEQYF. The CDR3 nucleotides are TGTGCCAGCAGCTCGGCGGCAGCGGGAGGGAGCTCCTACGAGCAGTACTTC.

The chain has TRBV11-2 and TRBJ2-3; TRBD2 matches 8 bases. CDR1 is SGHAT and CDR2 is FQNNGV in the germline V gene. The CDR3 sequence is 11 residues long. The V and J ends lost 2 bases and 12 bases, in that order; junction bases with no gene match: 1. As DNA, the CDR3 is TGTGCCAGCAGCTTACTAGCGGGCCAGTATTTT. It specifies CASSLLAGQYF. Based on the CDR3 plus reference TRBV11-2 and TRBJ2-3, the full variable domain is EAGVAQSPRYKIIEKRQSVAFWCNPISGHATLYWYQQILGQGPKLLIQFQNNGVVDDSQLPKDRFSAERLKGVDSTLKIQPAKLEDSAVYLCASSLLAGQYFGPGTRLTVL.

This clonotype was seen a few times. The genes are TRBV12-3 or TRBV12-4 and TRBJ1-1, with D possibly TRBD1 on 6 matching bases. The CDR3 runs 15 residues. Trimming cost V 6 bases and J 10 bases, with 24 bases left between them. The CDR3 nucleotides read TGTGCCAGCAGGGCCCGACAGGTGAACACTGATGTAGCTTTCTTT. It encodes CASRARQVNTDVAFF.

This clonotype was detected many times. The V call is TRBV7-2, the J call TRBJ2-5, with D perhaps assigned TRBD1 or TRBD2 (5 bases each). Per germline, CDR1 SGHTA and CDR2 FQGNSA. V lost 3 bases and J 1 base, leaving 12 bases between the germline ends. The CDR3 spans 15 residues. The CDR3 protein is CASSFPSGLQETQYF. CDR3 DNA sequence: TGTGCCAGCAGCTTTCCCTCGGGGCTCCAAGAGACCCAGTACTTC.

Many counts were recorded for this clonotype. The chain has TRBV7-2 and TRBJ1-6; tentatively, D is TRBD1 (6 bases). The CDR3 sequence is 14 residues long. CDR1 and CDR2 (germline): SGHTA, FQGNSA. Trimming removed 0 bases from V and 7 bases from J, with 7 bases in between. CDR3 sequence: CASSLATGNSPLHF. The CDR3 bases are TGTGCCAGCAGCTTAGCCACAGGGAATTCACCCCTCCACTTT.

The V and J genes are TRBV20-1 and TRBJ2-7; D remains ambiguous. The ends were cut back, 7 bases at V and 2 bases at J, with 9 bases in the middle. The CDR3 is 11 amino acids. CDR1 is DFQATT, CDR2 SNEGSKA, per germline (reference sequence). The CDR3 DNA is TGCAGTGTCCACAGAGCCTACGAGCAGTACTTC. This encodes CSVHRAYEQYF.

There are a few counts of this clonotype. The V and J genes are TRBV6-6 and TRBJ2-7; tentative D call: TRBD1 (7 bases). Germline CDR1 reads MNHNY; CDR2 reads SVGAGI (reference sequence). V lost 0 bases to trimming and J lost 7 bases, with 10 bases between them. This CDR3 is 13 amino acids long. CDR3 protein: CASSYSQGGEQYF. The CDR3 DNA sequence: TGTGCCAGCAGTTACTCCCAGGGGGGAGAGCAGTACTTC.

This clonotype appeared many times. The chain carries TRBV7-2 and TRBJ1-1, with a possible D match to TRBD1 (5 bases). CDR3 length: 13 amino acids. Germline CDR1 and CDR2: SGHTA and FQGNSA. V lost 5 bases and J 1 base, leaving 8 bases between the germline ends. Here the CDR3 DNA reads TGTGCCAGCAGCCGACAGAGGAACACTGAAGCTTTCTTT. This gives the protein CASSRQRNTEAFF.

This clonotype was observed a handful of times. V usage is TRBV7-2 and J usage is TRBJ2-7, with 8 bases aligning to TRBD1. This CDR3 is 15 amino acids long. CDR1 and CDR2 (germline): SGHTA, FQGNSA. Trimming cost V 1 base and J 2 bases; bases outside gene matches: 4. The CDR3 spells CASSLGPGGTYEQYF. In DNA form, the CDR3 reads TGTGCCAGCAGCTTAGGTCCAGGGGGCACCTACGAGCAGTACTTC.

This clonotype was detected many times. The gene calls are TRBV19 and TRBJ1-2, with no clear D. V lost 6 bases and J 8 bases, leaving 16 bases between the germline ends. Per the germline V gene, CDR1 is LNHDA and CDR2 is SQIVND (reference sequence). The CDR3 loop spans 13 amino acids. Written as DNA, the CDR3 is TGTGCCAGTAGCCATCAGAGGGCCCACGGCTACACCTTC. The encoded protein is CASSHQRAHGYTF. The full variable domain, completed using reference TRBV19 and TRBJ1-2, is DGGITQSPKYLFRKEGQNVTLSCEQNLNHDAMYWYRQDPGQGLRLIYYSQIVNDFQKGDIAEGYSVSREKKESFPLTVTSAQKNPTAFYLCASSHQRAHGYTFGSGTRLTVV.

This clonotype was detected many times. V is TRBV7-2 and J is TRBJ2-2; perhaps TRBD1 as D (6 bases). Germline V gene lookup returns CDR1 SGHTA and CDR2 FQGNSA. CDR3 length equals 15 residues. V lost 6 bases, J lost 4 bases, and 15 bases lay in between. The CDR3 region is CASRENGQSTGELFF. CDR3 bases: TGTGCCAGCAGAGAGAACGGACAGAGCACCGGGGAGCTGTTTTTT.

The chain couples TRBV15 to TRBJ2-7, with TRBD2 matching 11 bases. In germline, CDR1 is LNHNV, CDR2 YYDKDF (reference sequence). CDR3 size: 16 residues. The V segment lost 3 bases and the J segment 3 bases; nucleotides outside the gene matches: 7. The CDR3 here is CATSSRLAGNRYEQYF. For the CDR3, the DNA is TGTGCCACCAGCAGCAGACTAGCGGGAAATCGCTACGAGCAGTACTTC.